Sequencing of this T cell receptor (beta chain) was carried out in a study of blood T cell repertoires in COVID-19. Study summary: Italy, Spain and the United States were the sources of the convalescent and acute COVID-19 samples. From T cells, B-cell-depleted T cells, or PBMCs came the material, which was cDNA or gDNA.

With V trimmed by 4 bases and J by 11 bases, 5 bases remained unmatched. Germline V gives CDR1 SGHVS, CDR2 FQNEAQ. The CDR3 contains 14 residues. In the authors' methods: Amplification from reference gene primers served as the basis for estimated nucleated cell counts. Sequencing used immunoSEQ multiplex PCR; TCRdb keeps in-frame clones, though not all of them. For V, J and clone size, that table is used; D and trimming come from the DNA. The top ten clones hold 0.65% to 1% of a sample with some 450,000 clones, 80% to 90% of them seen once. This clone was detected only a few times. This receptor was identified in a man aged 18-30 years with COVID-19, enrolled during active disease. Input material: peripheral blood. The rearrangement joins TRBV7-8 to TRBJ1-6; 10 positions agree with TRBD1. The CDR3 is CASSSRDRGTPLHF. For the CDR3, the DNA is TGTGCCAGCAGCTCCCGGGACAGGGGAACACCCCTCCACTTT.